The 10 T cell receptor beta chains reported below all come from one sample, sequenced in a study of regulatory T cells in long-lasting Graves disease. Documented time point: newly diagnosed GD, antithyroid drugs for less than 3 months. From RNA extracted from PBMCs, the TCR library was made. iRepertoire HTBI primers and Arm-PCR of CDR3 regions built TCR beta libraries. TCRdb called the multiplex PCR reads again in MiXCR, with one record for every CDR3 protein. This table has more than 400,000 distinct CDR3 sequences, 16% appearing once. These data were likewise used in another study, on T cells in Graves' hyperthyroidism and ophthalmopathy.

The specimen comprised peripheral blood mononuclear cells (PBMCs), sampled at new diagnosis, from a patient treated with antithyroid drugs. The receptors here all came from a woman aged 25 to 39 with Graves disease.

The chain employs TRBV24-1 and TRBJ2-1; 8 nucleotides line up with TRBD2. This CDR3 contains 15 residues. Germline V gives CDR1 KGHDR, CDR2 SFDVKD. V was clipped by 10 bases and J by 6 bases; unmatched bases: 13. CDR3 residues: CATRGRPSLRNEQFF. CDR3 sequence (DNA): TGTGCCACGCGCGGGAGGCCGAGTTTACGCAATGAGCAGTTCTTC.

J is TRBJ2-1 and V is TRBV7-2, with 7 bases that match TRBD2. Losses at the gene ends were 9 bases for V and 10 bases for J; bases not matched to a gene: 15. Germline V gene data show CDR1 as SGHTA and CDR2 as FQGNSA. CDR3 length equals 14 residues. The chain's CDR3 is CASRGLGLAEEQFF. The CDR3 DNA sequence: TGTGCCAGTAGAGGCCTCGGGCTAGCGGAGGAGCAGTTCTTC.

J is TRBJ1-5 and V is TRBV10-3; D uncertain. CDR1 is ENHRY, CDR2 SYGVKD, per germline. The CDR3 consists of 13 residues. V lost 8 bases and J lost 3, with 11 bases in between. As DNA, the CDR3 is TGTGCCATCGCGGCCAGAATCAATCAGCCCCAGCATTTT. The encoded protein is CAIAARINQPQHF.

The table lists this clonotype with a few counts. V is TRBV19 and J is TRBJ2-3; TRBD2 matches 13 bases. Germline CDR1 and CDR2: LNHDA and SQIVND (reference sequence). The trim removed 4 bases at V and 0 bases at J, leaving 10 bases unmatched. This CDR3 has 19 amino acids. The CDR3 nucleotides are TGTGCCAGTAGTACCCACAACCTGGGACTAGCGGGGAGCACAGATACGCAGTATTTT. Residues: CASSTHNLGLAGSTDTQYF. The full variable domain, with the rest looked up from reference TRBV19 and TRBJ2-3, is DGGITQSPKYLFRKEGQNVTLSCEQNLNHDAMYWYRQDPGQGLRLIYYSQIVNDFQKGDIAEGYSVSREKKESFPLTVTSAQKNPTAFYLCASSTHNLGLAGSTDTQYFGPGTRLTVL.

This clonotype was recorded many times. The chain employs TRBV28 and TRBJ2-7; TRBD2 might be the D (5 bases). Deletions cut 4 bases from V and 7 bases from J, with 14 bases between. The CDR3 spans 13 residues. CDR1 MDHEN and CDR2 SYDVKM come from the germline V gene. CDR3 DNA sequence: TGTGCCAGCAGTTCGCCGGGATCGGAAGAGCAGTACTTC. Amino acids: CASSSPGSEEQYF.

The chain has TRBV6-1 and TRBJ2-5; no clear D. Germline V gene data show CDR1 as MNHNS and CDR2 as SASEGT. With 7 bases removed from V and 5 bases from J, the gap between germline ends came to 17 bases. The CDR3 spans 14 residues. CDR3 protein: CASTSIGIDETQYF. The CDR3 nucleotides are TGTGCCAGCACCTCGATAGGGATTGATGAGACCCAGTACTTC.

This clonotype has a count of ten or more. This rearrangement joins TRBV27 to TRBJ1-1; D perhaps matches TRBD1 (6 bases). Trimming removed 3 bases from V and 6 bases from J, with 14 bases in between. Germline CDR1 MNHEY, CDR2 SMNVEV (reference sequence). CDR3 size: 14 residues. Written as DNA, the CDR3 is TGTGCCAGCAGTTTCTACAGGGAAGGCGCTGAAGCTTTCTTT. It yields the protein CASSFYREGAEAFF.

This clonotype was seen many times. J is TRBJ1-4 and V is TRBV12-3 or TRBV12-4; possible D gene TRBD1, 6 bases. The CDR3 runs to 13 residues. The V end lost 9 bases, the J end lost 0 bases, and 8 bases lay between the germline ends. This CDR3 reads CASWTATNEKLFF. The CDR3 region has the DNA TGTGCCAGTTGGACAGCAACTAATGAAAAACTGTTTTTT.

This clonotype was seen ten or more times. This rearrangement joins TRBV6-5 to TRBJ2-7; 8 bases align to TRBD1. V was clipped by 4 bases and J by 9 bases; unmatched bases: 8. The CDR3 consists of 13 residues. CDR1 and CDR2 (germline): MNHEY, SVGAGI. CDR3: CASSLDRGRRQYF. CDR3 in DNA: TGTGCCAGCAGTTTAGACAGGGGTCGGAGGCAGTACTTC.

This clonotype has ten or more counts. V gene TRBV7-3 combines with J gene TRBJ2-2; 7 nucleotides agree with TRBD2. After removal of 5 bases from V and 6 bases from J, the junction contained 9 bases not matched to a gene. Per germline, CDR1 SGHTA and CDR2 FQGTGA. This CDR3 region has 15 residues. CDR3 sequence reads: CASSPWGGSAGELFF. CDR3 in DNA: TGTGCCAGCAGCCCGTGGGGCGGGAGTGCCGGGGAGCTGTTTTTT. The entire variable domain, with the rest obtained from reference TRBV7-3 and TRBJ2-2, is as follows: GAGVSQTPSNKVTEKGKYVELRCDPISGHTALYWYRQSLGQGPEFLIYFQGTGAADDSGLPNDRFFAVRPEGSVSTLKIQRTERGDSAVYLCASSPWGGSAGELFFGEGSRLTVL.